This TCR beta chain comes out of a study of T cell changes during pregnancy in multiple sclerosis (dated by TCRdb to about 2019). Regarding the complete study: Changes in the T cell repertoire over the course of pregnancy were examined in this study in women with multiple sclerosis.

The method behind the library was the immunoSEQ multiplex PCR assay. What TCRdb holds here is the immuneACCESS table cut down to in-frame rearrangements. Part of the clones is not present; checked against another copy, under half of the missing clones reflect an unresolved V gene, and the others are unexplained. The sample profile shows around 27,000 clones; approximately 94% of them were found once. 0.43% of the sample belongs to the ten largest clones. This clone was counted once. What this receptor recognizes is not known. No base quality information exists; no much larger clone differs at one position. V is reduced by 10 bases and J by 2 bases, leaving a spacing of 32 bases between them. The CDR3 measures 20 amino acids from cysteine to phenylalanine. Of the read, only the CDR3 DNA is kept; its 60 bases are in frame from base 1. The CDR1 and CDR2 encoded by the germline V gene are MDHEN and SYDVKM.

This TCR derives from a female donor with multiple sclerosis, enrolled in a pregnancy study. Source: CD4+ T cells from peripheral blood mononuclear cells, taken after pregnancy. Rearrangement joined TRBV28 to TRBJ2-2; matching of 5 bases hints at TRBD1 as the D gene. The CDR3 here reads CATTGFRLIRTTNNTGELFF. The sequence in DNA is TGTGCCACCACAGGATTTCGCCTCATCCGGACCACAAACAACACCGGGGAGCTGTTTTTT.